This TCR beta chain emerged from a study of T cell repertoires in cytomegalovirus infection. As to this clonotype: Antigen specificity is unknown.

The study, taken as a whole, reports: Carriage of CMV together with the relevant HLA was identifiable through cumulative public TCR beta family frequency.

TCRdb re-analysed the reads in MiXCR, keeping a single row per CDR3 protein. The sample carries 250,000 to 300,000 distinct CDR3 sequences, approximately 14% recorded once. Trimming left V 1 base short and J 9 bases short, with 9 bases between. The CDR3 has 11 amino acids. Germline V gene lookup returns CDR1 SQVTM and CDR2 ANQGSEA. The sample taken for sequencing was PBMCs. The clonotype comes from a human donor in good health (CMV status not recorded). Some clones in this sample may be carry-over from other donors' samples. The rearrangement uses TRBV29-1 and TRBJ1-2; D is uncertain. DNA of the CDR3: TGCAGCGTTGAAGTGGCCAGAAGCTACACCTTC. As protein: CSVEVARSYTF.